This TCR beta chain was observed in a study of Ad26.COV2.S vaccination and SARS-CoV-2 variants. Study as a whole: Vaccine-arm donor from the placebo-controlled COV1001 Ad26.COV2.S trial.

Profiled with immunoSEQ multiplex PCR; TCRdb holds only in-frame clones, not every one. The table records about 460,000 clones, about nine tenths of them present only once. This sample's treatment: about 20 received Ad26.COV2.S at low or high dose, single or two shots; 5 received placebo; per-sample allocation not given. Specimens were obtained on day 63 following the first vaccine or placebo injection. Germline values: CDR1 MDHEN, CDR2 SYDVKM. The CDR3 is 13 amino acids. V lost 3 bases and J lost 2, with 6 bases in between. The sample was peripheral blood, taken in a trial of Ad26.COV2.S vaccine versus placebo. The V and J genes are TRBV28 and TRBJ2-3, with D hard to call. The sequence was obtained from a person aged 18-60 years who received the Ad26.COV2.S COVID-19 vaccine or a placebo. CDR3 protein: CASSFMPTDTQYF. The CDR3 bases are TGTGCCAGCAGTTTCATGCCCACAGATACGCAGTATTTT.